A single sample is the source of the 17 T cell receptor beta chains below, sequenced in a study of blood T cell repertoires in COVID-19. The protocol was immunoSEQ multiplex PCR, while the TCRdb copy is restricted to in-frame clones and leaves out a portion. This table holds 90,000 to 150,000 clones, approximately 87% found once. The specimen sequenced was peripheral blood. Receptors originate from a woman in her forties or fifties with acute or convalescent COVID-19.

The chain carries TRBV5-8 and TRBJ1-3; 10 nucleotides match TRBD1. Trimming took 3 bases from V and 0 from J; bases not matched to a gene: 3. The CDR3 loop spans 16 amino acids. The germline V gene encodes CDR1 SGHTS and CDR2 YDEGEE. This CDR3 is CASSSTGGLSGNTIYF. CDR3 in DNA: TGTGCCAGCAGCTCGACAGGGGGCCTCTCTGGAAACACCATATATTTT.

This clone was seen once. The chain couples TRBV3-1 (or the pseudogene TRBV3-2) to TRBJ2-7, with D possibly TRBD2 on 7 matching bases. The ends were cut back, 4 bases at V and 4 bases at J, with 17 bases in the middle. From germline, CDR1 is LGHDT and CDR2 YNNKEL (reference sequence). This CDR3 has 15 residues. The CDR3 DNA sequence: TGTGCCAGCAGCCGTGTGGGGGGCGGGGGATACGAGCAGTACTTC. Amino acids: CASSRVGGGGYEQYF.

The V call is TRBV13, the J call TRBJ1-1; tentative D call: TRBD1 (6 bases). Germline V lookup: CDR1 PRHDT, CDR2 FYEKMQ (reference sequence). The V and J ends lost 3 bases and 5 bases respectively, with 19 bases between them. This CDR3 comprises 16 residues. The CDR3 DNA sequence: TGTGCCAGCAGCTTGTCCCGACAGTCCCAGGGGACTGAAGCTTTCTTT. As protein: CASSLSRQSQGTEAFF.

The chain recombines TRBV10-3 with TRBJ2-5; no definite D call. With 0 bases removed from V and 2 bases from J, the gap between germline ends came to 10 bases. This CDR3 has 15 residues. Germline V gene lookup returns CDR1 ENHRY and CDR2 SYGVKD. DNA of the CDR3: TGTGCCATCAGTGAGTCGAGTTCTAGACAAGAGACCCAGTACTTC. Its protein product is CAISESSSRQETQYF.

V and J are TRBV15 and TRBJ1-5; perhaps TRBD1 as D (6 bases). V lost 3 bases, J lost 2 bases, and 20 bases lay in between. CDR1 and CDR2 from the germline V gene are LNHNV and YYDKDF (reference sequence). The length of the CDR3 is 18 residues. The DNA for the CDR3 is TGTGCCACCAGCAGCAACAATGCAGGGGCGCTTCGCAATCAGCCCCAGCATTTT. It yields the protein CATSSNNAGALRNQPQHF.

The chain employs TRBV24-1 and TRBJ2-7; D uncertain. V lost 4 bases to trimming and J lost 2 bases, with 14 bases between them. The germline CDR1 and CDR2 sequences are KGHDR and SFDVKD. CDR3 length equals 15 residues. The CDR3 DNA follows: TGTGCCACCAGTGACCATGACTCTACTCCCTACGAGCAGTACTTC. This codes for CATSDHDSTPYEQYF.

The DNA of the CDR3 is TGTGCCAGCAGAGTCCGGGGGGCTGCCACCACGGGCACTGAAGCTTTCTTT. It translates to CASRVRGAATTGTEAFF. This chain connects TRBV2 to TRBJ1-1, with D maybe TRBD1 (6 bases). Germline V gives CDR1 SNHLY, CDR2 FYNNEI. CDR3 length: 17 residues. Trimming took 6 bases from V and 4 from J, leaving 24 bases between them.

The sample holds a few counts of this clone. The J gene is TRBJ2-7, the V gene TRBV11-3, with 7 bases identical to TRBD1. The germline gives CDR1 SGHNT, CDR2 YENEEA. Unmatched junction bases numbered 8, after V lost 1 base and J lost 5 bases. The CDR3 contains 15 residues. DNA for the CDR3: TGTGCCAGCAGCTTAGTTGGCAGGGGGTCTAACGAGCAGTACTTC. As protein: CASSLVGRGSNEQYF.

The rearrangement joins TRBV6-5 to TRBJ2-1; tentatively, D is TRBD1 (5 bases). This CDR3 has 16 residues. CDR1 and CDR2 from the germline V gene are MNHEY and SVGAGI. Between the trimmed V and J ends, which lost 2 bases and 4 bases, there was a span of 15 bases. The CDR3 bases are TGTGCCAGCAGTTACCGTTCTATGGGGCGGTACAATGAGCAGTTCTTC. Residues: CASSYRSMGRYNEQFF.

The chain joins TRBV2 to TRBJ2-3; 12 bases are a match to TRBD2. The CDR3 sequence is 19 residues long. CDR1 SNHLY and CDR2 FYNNEI come from the germline V gene. J lost 6 bases, V lost 5 bases, and 18 bases had no gene match. CDR3 nucleotides: TGTGCCAGCAGTTTTCCGACTAGCGGGGGAGATCGTTTTTGGGATACGCAGTATTTT. This encodes CASSFPTSGGDRFWDTQYF.

This rearrangement joins TRBV11-3 to TRBJ2-7; D is unclear. This CDR3 spans 14 amino acids. From germline, CDR1 is SGHNT and CDR2 YENEEA. V was clipped by 5 bases and J by 2 bases, with 13 bases between them. The DNA for the CDR3 is TGTGCCAGCAGCCCTGGGCCCAACCCCTACGAGCAGTACTTC. This translates into CASSPGPNPYEQYF. Complete variable domain (other parts from reference TRBV11-3 and TRBJ2-7): EAGVVQSPRYKIIEKKQPVAFWCNPISGHNTLYWYLQNLGQGPELLIRYENEEAVDDSQLPKDRFSAERLKGVDSTLKIQPAELGDSAVYLCASSPGPNPYEQYFGPGTRLTVT.

V and J are TRBV6-2 or TRBV6-3 and TRBJ2-1, with 9 bases that match TRBD2. Trimming took 2 bases from V and 9 from J; bases not matched to a gene: 5. CDR3 length: 14 residues. Germline-derived CDR1 and CDR2 are MNHEY and SVGEGT. CDR3 protein: CASSYSGGWSEQFF. The CDR3 DNA reads TGTGCCAGCAGTTACAGCGGGGGGTGGTCTGAGCAGTTCTTC.

A single count supports this clone. This chain links TRBV7-9 with TRBJ2-3, with 15 positions matching TRBD2. The junction had 6 bases not matched to a gene; V was cut back by 6 bases and J by 5 bases. Germline V gene data show CDR1 as SEHNR and CDR2 as FQNEAQ (reference sequence). The CDR3 runs to 16 residues. The chain's CDR3 is CASRSRTSGGGDTQYF. The CDR3 DNA sequence: TGTGCCAGCAGGAGCAGGACTAGCGGGGGGGGAGATACGCAGTATTTT.

This chain uses TRBV30 with TRBJ1-2; the match to TRBD1 covers 9 bases. The trim removed 0 bases at V and 14 bases at J, leaving 16 bases unmatched. The CDR3 runs to 15 residues. Germline V lookup: CDR1 GTSNPN, CDR2 SVGIG (reference sequence). CDR3 DNA sequence: TGTGCCTGGAGTGTAGAGGACAGGGGCCCTGAAGTTAGGACCTTC. Translated, it gives CAWSVEDRGPEVRTF.

This clone was recorded once. V usage is TRBV5-1 and J usage is TRBJ2-5; TRBD2 matches at 9 bases. The V gene's germline CDR1 is SGHRS and CDR2 YFSETQ. The CDR3 length is 16 residues. After removal of 4 bases from V and 5 bases from J, the junction contained 12 bases not matched to a gene. The DNA of the CDR3 is TGCGCCAGCAGCGGAACTAGCGGGTATCGGGAGGAGACCCAGTACTTC. Residues: CASSGTSGYREETQYF.

The rearrangement joins TRBV9 to TRBJ1-3; unclear D gene. Trimming removed 0 bases at V and 4 bases at J, with 11 bases between. Germline V gene lookup returns CDR1 SGDLS and CDR2 YYNGEE. CDR3 length: 15 residues. In DNA form, the CDR3 reads TGTGCCAGCAGCGTAGGGAGGGATGCCGGAAACACCATATATTTT. Translating it yields CASSVGRDAGNTIYF.

The sample holds many counts of this clone. V gene TRBV7-2 combines with J gene TRBJ2-3; D may be TRBD2 (5 bases). The V and J ends lost 1 base and 3 bases respectively, with 5 bases between them. CDR3 length: 13 amino acids. Per the germline V gene, CDR1 is SGHTA and CDR2 is FQGNSA. CDR3 DNA sequence: TGTGCCAGCAGCTTAGGAGGGACAGATACGCAGTATTTT. It is translated as CASSLGGTDTQYF.